A selection of T cell receptor beta chains follows, all from one sample in a study of T cells in Graves' hyperthyroidism and ophthalmopathy. TCRdb re-analysed the multiplex PCR reads in MiXCR, keeping a single row per CDR3 protein. The data contain hundreds of thousands of distinct CDR3 sequences, 11% to 15% of them singletons. The sample was blood. These receptors originate from a woman younger than 35 with Graves' hyperthyroidism. Each CDR3 is given with its conserved first and last residue. A D gene is named only where the DNA matches it firmly. Size is stated for part of the rows, as once, few or many counts, or as a class when the clone is expanded.

D gene | J gene | clone size | V gene | CDR3 protein | CDR3 DNA
. | TRBJ2-2 | . | TRBV2 | CASSDVVGTGELFF | TGTGCCAGCAGTGACGTTGTAGGAACCGGGGAGCTGTTTTTT
TRBD2 | TRBJ2-3 | many | TRBV3-1 | CASSHRLAGGRTSRGSDTQYF | TGTGCCAGCAGCCATCGACTAGCGGGAGGACGGACTTCAAGAGGCTCAGATACGCAGTATTTT
TRBD2 | TRBJ2-4 | many | TRBV7-9 | CASSYAGLAGEHIQYF | TGTGCCAGCAGCTACGCGGGACTAGCGGGAGAGCACATTCAGTACTTC
. | TRBJ2-7 | few | TRBV9 | CASSRSGTQTYEQYF | TGTGCCAGCAGTCGTTCCGGGACGCAGACCTACGAGCAGTACTTC
TRBD1 | TRBJ1-2 | many | TRBV30 | CAWSTQVRTGGCTF | TGTGCCTGGAGTACGCAGGTCCGGACAGGGGGCTGCACCTTC
. | TRBJ1-1 | many | TRBV2 | CASSPNFAEAFF | TGTGCCAGCAGTCCCAATTTCGCTGAAGCTTTCTTT
TRBD1 | TRBJ1-1 | . | TRBV3-1 | CASSKIRGRGTEAFF | TGTGCCAGCAGCAAGATCAGGGGGCGGGGCACTGAAGCTTTCTTT
. | TRBJ2-7 | many | TRBV6-2/TRBV6-3 | CASSYGFYEQYF | TGTGCCAGCAGTTACGGTTTCTACGAGCAGTACTTC
. | TRBJ1-4 | . | TRBV2 | CASSPGTGSEKLFF | TGTGCCAGCAGCCCCGGGACCGGATCTGAAAAACTGTTTTTT
TRBD2 | TRBJ2-1 | . | TRBV4-3 | CASSQDRGGYNEQFF | TGCGCCAGCAGCCAAGATCGGGGGGGATACAATGAGCAGTTCTTC
TRBD2 | TRBJ2-1 | . | TRBV4-3 | CASSYGLAENNEQFF | TGCGCCAGCAGCTACGGACTAGCAGAAAACAATGAGCAGTTCTTC
. | TRBJ1-5 | . | TRBV7-2 | CASSWRAGESQPQHF | TGTGCCAGCAGCTGGAGAGCGGGGGAGAGTCAGCCCCAGCATTTT
TRBD2 | TRBJ2-7 | few | TRBV12-3/TRBV12-4 | CASSLTGGVDEQYF | TGTGCCAGCAGCCTTACCGGGGGGGTCGACGAGCAGTACTTC
. | TRBJ2-5 | many | TRBV11-2 | CASSLDVGETQYF | TGTGCCAGCAGCTTAGATGTGGGCGAGACCCAGTACTTC
. | TRBJ2-3 | many | TRBV13 | CASSLEVLGAPGTQYF | TGTGCCAGCAGCTTAGAGGTTTTGGGAGCCCCGGGTACGCAGTATTTT
TRBD2 | TRBJ2-2 | few | TRBV20-1 | CSAREGRTSGRAASSGELFF | TGCAGTGCTAGAGAAGGCAGGACTAGCGGGAGGGCCGCAAGCTCCGGGGAGCTGTTTTTT
TRBD2 | TRBJ2-5 | . | TRBV6-1 | CASSGGRETQYF | TGTGCCAGCAGTGGCGGGAGAGAGACCCAGTACTTC
TRBD1 | TRBJ2-1 | many | TRBV7-9 | CASSPRTGSYNEQFF | TGTGCCAGCAGCCCAAGGACAGGCTCCTACAATGAGCAGTTCTTC
. | TRBJ2-2 | . | TRBV18 | CASSPARENTGELFF | TGTGCCAGCTCACCCGCCAGGGAGAACACCGGGGAGCTGTTTTTT
. | TRBJ2-5 | few | TRBV28 | CASSFDGTQYF | TGTGCCAGCAGTTTCGATGGGACCCAGTACTTC
TRBD2 | TRBJ2-3 | few | TRBV30 | CASPGLAGGPDTQYF | TGTGCCTCGCCGGGACTAGCGGGAGGACCAGATACGCAGTATTTT
. | TRBJ2-2 | few | TRBV27 | CASSRRRGGRNTGELFF | TGTGCCAGCAGTCGACGTCGTGGGGGCCGGAACACCGGGGAGCTGTTTTTT
TRBD1 | TRBJ2-7 | many | TRBV27 | CASSSPGQGAPEQYF | TGTGCCAGCAGTTCTCCGGGACAGGGGGCGCCCGAGCAGTACTTC
. | TRBJ1-5 | few | TRBV19 | CASMGKGNQPQHF | TGTGCCAGTATGGGGAAGGGCAATCAGCCCCAGCATTTT
TRBD2 | TRBJ2-3 | many | TRBV5-1 | CASSFGAGGLGTDTQYF | TGCGCCAGCAGCTTCGGAGCGGGAGGGCTAGGCACAGATACGCAGTATTTT
. | TRBJ1-2 | many | TRBV3-1 | CASSQESPNYGYTF | TGTGCCAGCAGCCAAGAGAGCCCTAACTATGGCTACACCTTC
. | TRBJ2-1 | many | TRBV7-3 | CASSATGESSYNEQFF | TGTGCCAGCAGCGCGACCGGGGAGAGCTCCTACAATGAGCAGTTCTTC